The TCR beta chain under discussion was sequenced for a study of blood T cell repertoires in COVID-19. Study information: COVID-19 samples, acute and convalescent, were from the United States, Italy and Spain.

Generated by immunoSEQ multiplex PCR, the TCRdb table keeps only in-frame clones and is missing some. The sample consists of 200,000 to 300,000 clones, approximately 86% of them appearing once. This clone was counted between two and nine times. Germline loops: CDR1 MNHEY, CDR2 SVGAGI. The CDR3 covers 14 residues. V lost 0 bases, J lost 3 bases, and 9 bases lay in between. One Seattle source followed patients from active infection through their disease course. Sequenced input: peripheral blood. This chain connects TRBV6-5 to TRBJ2-7, with D perhaps matching TRBD1 (6 bases). This TCR was sampled from a woman between 55 and 75 years old with COVID-19, enrolled during active disease. The CDR3 protein is CASSYSARGYEQYF. The CDR3 DNA sequence: TGTGCCAGCAGTTACTCCGCCAGGGGCTACGAGCAGTACTTC.